This T cell receptor (beta chain) was identified in a study of T cells after yellow fever vaccination. Study outcomes and limitations: Abundant bulk-derived clonotypes could contaminate FACS-sorted repertoires.

A single record per CDR3 protein comes from TCRdb applying MiXCR to the 5' RACE reads. Of 450,000 to 600,000 distinct CDR3 sequences listed, about 13% were seen once; the top ten hold 11% to 15%. Between the trimmed V and J ends, which lost 4 bases and 3 bases, there was a span of 16 bases. CDR3 size: 14 residues. From germline, CDR1 is DFQATT and CDR2 SNEGSKA (reference sequence). This clonotype was observed a few times. The antigen remains unidentified. Sequenced material: PBMCs, taken on the day of the yellow fever booster vaccination. This clonotype was sampled from a man aged 25-40 years who received the YFV17D yellow fever vaccine. The chain employs TRBV20-1 and TRBJ2-7; no clear D gene. The CDR3 here is CSATLPGPSYEQYF. In nucleotides, the CDR3 is TGCAGTGCTACACTACCGGGCCCTAGCTACGAGCAGTACTTC.